This T cell receptor (beta chain) was captured by sequencing in a study of long-term antiretroviral therapy in people with HIV. Whole-study results and caveats: Those clones which expanded before ART made up the dominant part of the repertoire at all time points.

Version v3.0 of the immunoSEQ assay was performed at survey level. Sequencing of each sample targeted 40,000-50,000 T-cell genomes. TCRdb's copy holds only in-frame clones and misses some; the assay was immunoSEQ multiplex PCR. The table lists roughly 7,100 clones, roughly 67% of them singletons. The CDR3 is made up of 15 amino acids. Germline V gene lookup returns CDR1 MNHNS and CDR2 SASEGT. Trimming cost V 6 bases and J 0 bases, with 15 bases left between them. Turning to this clone: The antigen is not known.

Sequenced here: unsorted PBMCs, sampled 0.2 years after starting antiretroviral therapy. This clonotype originated in a man in his forties or fifties with HIV. The chain joins TRBV6-1 to TRBJ2-7; D is perhaps TRBD1 (6 bases). For the CDR3, the DNA is TGTGCCAGCAGCTTAGGGCAGGGGTCCTCCTACGAGCAGTACTTC. It specifies CASSLGQGSSYEQYF.